Listed below are T cell receptor beta chains from one sample, sequenced in a study of blood T cell repertoires in COVID-19. Data came from immunoSEQ multiplex PCR; TCRdb stores just in-frame clones and leaves some out. The sample lists 70,000 or so clones, more than 70% occurring once. Sequences were obtained from peripheral blood. These receptors came from a human donor in a cohort sampled during active COVID-19. Both conserved end residues are part of each CDR3. The order of the fields is D gene, V gene, J gene, CDR3 DNA, CDR3 protein. A D gene is named only where the DNA matches it firmly.

d_gene: TRBD2
v_gene: TRBV10-3
j_gene: TRBJ2-3
CDR3nt: TGTGCCATCAAGCGGGAGGGCCGATCAGATACGCAGTATTTT
CDR3aa: CAIKREGRSDTQYF

d_gene: NA
v_gene: TRBV5-1
j_gene: TRBJ1-1
CDR3nt: TGCGCCAGCAGCTTGACAAGGAACACTGAAGCTTTCTTT
CDR3aa: CASSLTRNTEAFF

d_gene: NA
v_gene: TRBV6-5
j_gene: TRBJ1-4
CDR3nt: TGTGCCAGCAGACGGACAGTGGAAAAACTGTTTTTT
CDR3aa: CASRRTVEKLFF

d_gene: NA
v_gene: TRBV10-3
j_gene: TRBJ2-5
CDR3nt: TGTGCCACCCAGGGGCTGGAGACCCAGTACTTC
CDR3aa: CATQGLETQYF

d_gene: TRBD2
v_gene: TRBV3-1/TRBV3-2
j_gene: TRBJ2-2
CDR3nt: TGTGCCAGCAGCGGACTAGCGGGAGGGTTGGTCACCGGGGAGCTGTTTTTT
CDR3aa: CASSGLAGGLVTGELFF

d_gene: NA
v_gene: TRBV2
j_gene: TRBJ1-2
CDR3nt: TGTGCCAGCAGTGAACGCGGAGGAGGCTACACCTTC
CDR3aa: CASSERGGGYTF

d_gene: NA
v_gene: TRBV29-1
j_gene: TRBJ2-1
CDR3nt: TGCGGGGGCCTAGCGGCGGCCAATGAGCAGTTCTTC
CDR3aa: CGGLAAANEQFF

d_gene: NA
v_gene: TRBV15
j_gene: TRBJ2-5
CDR3nt: TGTGCCACCAGCAGCGCGCGGGGTGGGGAGACCCAGTACTTC
CDR3aa: CATSSARGGETQYF

d_gene: TRBD1
v_gene: TRBV27
j_gene: TRBJ1-5
CDR3nt: TGTGCCAGCAGTTCCCAAGGGGGCGGCGTCGGATATAGCAATCAGCCCCAGCATTTT
CDR3aa: CASSSQGGGVGYSNQPQHF

d_gene: TRBD1
v_gene: TRBV2
j_gene: TRBJ1-1
CDR3nt: TGTGCCAGCAGGGTACAGGGGGTTAACACTGAAGCTTTCTTT
CDR3aa: CASRVQGVNTEAFF